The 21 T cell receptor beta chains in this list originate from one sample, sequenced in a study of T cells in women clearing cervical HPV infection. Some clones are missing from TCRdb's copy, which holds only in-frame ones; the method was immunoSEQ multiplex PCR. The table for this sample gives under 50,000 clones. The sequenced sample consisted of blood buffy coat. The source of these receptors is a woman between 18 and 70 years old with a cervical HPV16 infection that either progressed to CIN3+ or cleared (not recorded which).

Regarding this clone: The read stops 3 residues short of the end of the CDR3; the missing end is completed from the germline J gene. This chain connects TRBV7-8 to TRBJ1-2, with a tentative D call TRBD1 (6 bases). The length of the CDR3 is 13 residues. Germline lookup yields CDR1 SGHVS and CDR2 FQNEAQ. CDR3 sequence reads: CASSLAGAGTYTF. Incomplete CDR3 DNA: TGTGCCAGCAGCTTAGCGGGGGCGGGTACC. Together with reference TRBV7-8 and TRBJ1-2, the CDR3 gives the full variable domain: GAGVSQSPRYKVAKRGQDVALRCDPISGHVSLFWYQQALGQGPEFLTYFQNEAQLDKSGLPSDRFFAERPEGSVSTLKIQRTQQEDSAVYLCASSLAGAGTYTFGSGTRLTVV.

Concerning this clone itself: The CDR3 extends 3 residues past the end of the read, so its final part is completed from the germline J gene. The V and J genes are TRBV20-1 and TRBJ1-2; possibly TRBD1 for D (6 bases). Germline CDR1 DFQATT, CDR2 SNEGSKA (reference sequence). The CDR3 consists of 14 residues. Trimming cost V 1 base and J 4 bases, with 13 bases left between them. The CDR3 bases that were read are TGCAGTGCTAGAGGCTCAGGGGAGAGCTATGGC. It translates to CSARGSGESYG. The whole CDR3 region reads CSARGSGESYGYTF.

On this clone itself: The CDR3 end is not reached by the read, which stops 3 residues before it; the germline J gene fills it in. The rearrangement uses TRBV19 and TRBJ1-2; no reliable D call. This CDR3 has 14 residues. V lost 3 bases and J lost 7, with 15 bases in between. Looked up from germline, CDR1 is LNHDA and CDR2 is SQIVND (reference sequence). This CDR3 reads CASSIPGTGSGYTF. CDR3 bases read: TGTGCCAGTAGTATTCCAGGAACCGGCTCTGGC.

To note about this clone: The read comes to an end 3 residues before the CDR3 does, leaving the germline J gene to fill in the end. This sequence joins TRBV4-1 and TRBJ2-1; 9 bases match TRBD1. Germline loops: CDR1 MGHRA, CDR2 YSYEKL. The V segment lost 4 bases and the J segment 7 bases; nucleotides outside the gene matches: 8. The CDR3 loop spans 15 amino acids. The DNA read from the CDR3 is TGCGCCAGCAGCCTCGGGACAGGGTCGGGTAATGAG. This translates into CASSLGTGSGNE. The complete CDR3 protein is CASSLGTGSGNEQFF.

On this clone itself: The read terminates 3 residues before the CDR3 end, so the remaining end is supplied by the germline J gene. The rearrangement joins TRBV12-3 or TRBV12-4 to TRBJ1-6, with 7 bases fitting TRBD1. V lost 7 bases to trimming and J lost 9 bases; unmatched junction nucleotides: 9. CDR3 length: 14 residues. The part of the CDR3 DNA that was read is TGTGCCAGCAAAGAGGGGGCAGTGGGTTCACCC. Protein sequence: CASKEGAVGSP. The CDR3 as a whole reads CASKEGAVGSPLHF.

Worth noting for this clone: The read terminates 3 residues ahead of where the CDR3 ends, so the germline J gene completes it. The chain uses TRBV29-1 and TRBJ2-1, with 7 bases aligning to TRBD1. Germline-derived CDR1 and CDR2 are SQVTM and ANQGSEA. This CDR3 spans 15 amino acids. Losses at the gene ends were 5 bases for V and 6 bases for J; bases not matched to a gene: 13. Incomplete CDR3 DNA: TGCAGCGTTAGCCTAGGGGACAGACCATCCAATGAG. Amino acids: CSVSLGDRPSNE. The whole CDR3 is CSVSLGDRPSNEQFF.

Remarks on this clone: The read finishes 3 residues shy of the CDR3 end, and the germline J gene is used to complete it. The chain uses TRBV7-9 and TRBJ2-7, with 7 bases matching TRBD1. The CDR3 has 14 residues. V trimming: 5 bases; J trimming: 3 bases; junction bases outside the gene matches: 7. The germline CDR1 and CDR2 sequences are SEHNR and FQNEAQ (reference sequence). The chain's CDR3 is CASSDRVISYEQYF. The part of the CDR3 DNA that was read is TGTGCCAGCAGCGACAGGGTAATAAGCTACGAG.

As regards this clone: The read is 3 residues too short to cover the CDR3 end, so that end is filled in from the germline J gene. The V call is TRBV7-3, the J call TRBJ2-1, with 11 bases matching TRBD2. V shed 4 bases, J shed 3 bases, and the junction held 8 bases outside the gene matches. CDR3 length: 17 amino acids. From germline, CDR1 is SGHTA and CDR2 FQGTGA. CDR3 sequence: CASSSIKTSGGYNEQFF. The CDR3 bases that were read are TGTGCCAGCAGCTCAATAAAAACTAGCGGGGGCTACAATGAG.

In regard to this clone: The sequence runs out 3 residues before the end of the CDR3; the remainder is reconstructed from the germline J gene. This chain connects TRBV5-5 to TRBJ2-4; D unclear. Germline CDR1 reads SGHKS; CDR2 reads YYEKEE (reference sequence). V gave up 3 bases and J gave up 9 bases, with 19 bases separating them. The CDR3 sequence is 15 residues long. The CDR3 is CASSSRRAPGRIQYF. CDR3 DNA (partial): TGTGCCAGCAGCTCCCGAAGGGCCCCCGGTCGCATT.

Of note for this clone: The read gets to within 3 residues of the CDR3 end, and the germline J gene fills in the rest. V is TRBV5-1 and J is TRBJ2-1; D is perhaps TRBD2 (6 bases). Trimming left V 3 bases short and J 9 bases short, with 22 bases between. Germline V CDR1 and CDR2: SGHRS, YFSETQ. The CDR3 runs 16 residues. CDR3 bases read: TGCGCCAGCAGCTCGGCCGATTGGCGGGCCGGGAGTGAG. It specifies CASSSADWRAGSE. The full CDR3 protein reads CASSSADWRAGSEQFF.

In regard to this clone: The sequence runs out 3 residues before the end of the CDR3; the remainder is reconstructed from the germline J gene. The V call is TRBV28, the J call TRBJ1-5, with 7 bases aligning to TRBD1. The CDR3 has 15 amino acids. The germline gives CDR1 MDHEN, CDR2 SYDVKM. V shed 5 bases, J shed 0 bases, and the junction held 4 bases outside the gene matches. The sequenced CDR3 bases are TGTGCCAGCAGTGCAGGGGGTTCTAGCAATCAGCCC. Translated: CASSAGGSSNQP. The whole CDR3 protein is CASSAGGSSNQPQHF. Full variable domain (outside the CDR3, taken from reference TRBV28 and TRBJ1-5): DVKVTQSSRYLVKRTGEKVFLECVQDMDHENMFWYRQDPGLGLRLIYFSYDVKMKEKGDIPEGYSVSREKKERFSLILESASTNQTSMYLCASSAGGSSNQPQHFGDGTRLSIL.

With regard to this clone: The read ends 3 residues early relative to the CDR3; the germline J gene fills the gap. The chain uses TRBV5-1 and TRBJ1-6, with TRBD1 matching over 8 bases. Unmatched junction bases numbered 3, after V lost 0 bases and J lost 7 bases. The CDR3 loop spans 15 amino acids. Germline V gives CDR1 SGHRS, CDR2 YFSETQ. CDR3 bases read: TGCGCCAGCAGCTTGGCAGGGGGCTGGAATTCACCC. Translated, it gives CASSLAGGWNSP. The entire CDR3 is CASSLAGGWNSPLHF.

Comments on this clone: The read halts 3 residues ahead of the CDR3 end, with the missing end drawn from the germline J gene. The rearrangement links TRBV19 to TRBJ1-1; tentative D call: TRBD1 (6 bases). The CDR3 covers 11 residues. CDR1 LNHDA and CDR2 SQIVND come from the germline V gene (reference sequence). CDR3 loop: CASSSGRGAFF. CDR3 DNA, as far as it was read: TGTGCCAGTAGTTCTGGCAGGGGA.

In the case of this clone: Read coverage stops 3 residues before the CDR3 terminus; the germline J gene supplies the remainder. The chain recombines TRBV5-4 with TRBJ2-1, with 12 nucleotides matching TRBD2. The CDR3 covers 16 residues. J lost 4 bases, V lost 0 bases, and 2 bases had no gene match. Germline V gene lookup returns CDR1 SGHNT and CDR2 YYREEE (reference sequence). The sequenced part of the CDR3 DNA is TGTGCCAGCAGCTTGGCTAGCGGGAGGGAGTACAATGAG. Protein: CASSLASGREYNE. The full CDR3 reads CASSLASGREYNEQFF.

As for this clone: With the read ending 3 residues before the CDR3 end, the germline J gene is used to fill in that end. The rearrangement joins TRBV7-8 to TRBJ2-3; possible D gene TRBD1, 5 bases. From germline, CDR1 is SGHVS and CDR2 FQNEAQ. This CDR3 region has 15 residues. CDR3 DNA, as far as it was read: TGTGCCAGCAGCCCGAAACAGGCCCACCAAGAGACG. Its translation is CASSPKQAHQET. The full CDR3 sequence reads CASSPKQAHQETQYF.

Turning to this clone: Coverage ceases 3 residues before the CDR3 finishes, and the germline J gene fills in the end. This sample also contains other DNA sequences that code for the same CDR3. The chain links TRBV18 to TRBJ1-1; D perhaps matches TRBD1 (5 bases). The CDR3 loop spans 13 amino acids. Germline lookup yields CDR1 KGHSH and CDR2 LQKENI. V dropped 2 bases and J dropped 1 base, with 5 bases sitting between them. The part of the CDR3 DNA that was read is TGTGCCAGCTCACCAGGACAGAACACTGAA. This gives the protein CASSPGQNTE. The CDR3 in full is CASSPGQNTEAFF.

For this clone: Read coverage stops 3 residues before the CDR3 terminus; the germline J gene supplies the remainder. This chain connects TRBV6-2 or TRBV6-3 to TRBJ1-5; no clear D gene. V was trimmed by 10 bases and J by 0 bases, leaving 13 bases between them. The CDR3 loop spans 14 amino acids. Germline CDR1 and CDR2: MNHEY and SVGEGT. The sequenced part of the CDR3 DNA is TGTGCCACCAGAACACCTTATAGCAATCAGCCC. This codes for CATRTPYSNQP. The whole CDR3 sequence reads CATRTPYSNQPQHF.

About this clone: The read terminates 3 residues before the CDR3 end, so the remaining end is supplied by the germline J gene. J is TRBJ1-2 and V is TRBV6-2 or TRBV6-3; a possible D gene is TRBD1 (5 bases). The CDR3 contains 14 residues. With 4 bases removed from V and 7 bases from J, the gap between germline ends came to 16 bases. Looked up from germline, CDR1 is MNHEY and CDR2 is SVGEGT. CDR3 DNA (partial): TGTGCCAGCAGTTCACAGACAGACCCCGGTGGC. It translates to CASSSQTDPGG. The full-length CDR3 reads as CASSSQTDPGGYTF.

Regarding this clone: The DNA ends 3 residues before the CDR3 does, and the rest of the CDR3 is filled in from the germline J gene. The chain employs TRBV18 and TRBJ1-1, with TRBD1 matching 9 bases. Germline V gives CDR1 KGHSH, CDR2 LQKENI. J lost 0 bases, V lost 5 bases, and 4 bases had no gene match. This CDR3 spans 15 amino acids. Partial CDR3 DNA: TGTGCCAGCTCATCGGACAGGGGCCTGAACACTGAA. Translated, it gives CASSSDRGLNTE. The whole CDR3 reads CASSSDRGLNTEAFF.

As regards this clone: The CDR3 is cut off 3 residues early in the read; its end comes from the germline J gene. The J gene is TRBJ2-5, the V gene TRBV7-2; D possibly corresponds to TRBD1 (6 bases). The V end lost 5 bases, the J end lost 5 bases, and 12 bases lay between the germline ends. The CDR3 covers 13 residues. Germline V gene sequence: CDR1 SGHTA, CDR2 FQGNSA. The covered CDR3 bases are TGTGCCAGCAGCCCGGGACATCTGGAGACC. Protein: CASSPGHLET. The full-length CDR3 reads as CASSPGHLETQYF.

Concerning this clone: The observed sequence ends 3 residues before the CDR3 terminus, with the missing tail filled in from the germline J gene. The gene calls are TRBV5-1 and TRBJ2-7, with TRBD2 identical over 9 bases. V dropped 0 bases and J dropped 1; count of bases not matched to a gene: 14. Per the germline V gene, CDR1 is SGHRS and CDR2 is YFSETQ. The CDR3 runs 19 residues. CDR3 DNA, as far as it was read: TGCGCCAGCAGCTTGGAACCGATGGGTACTAGCGGGTTTTCCTACGAG. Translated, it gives CASSLEPMGTSGFSYE. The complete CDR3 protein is CASSLEPMGTSGFSYEQYF. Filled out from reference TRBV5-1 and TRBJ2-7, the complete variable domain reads KAGVTQTPRYLIKTRGQQVTLSCSPISGHRSVSWYQQTPGQGLQFLFEYFSETQRNKGNFPGRFSGRQFSNSRSEMNVSTLELGDSALYLCASSLEPMGTSGFSYEQYFGPGTRLTVT.